The 23 T cell receptor beta chains in this list originate from one sample, sequenced in a study of chemoradiotherapy in HPV16-positive cancers. Using immunoSEQ multiplex PCR, the repertoire was profiled, and TCRdb retains in-frame clones only, with some absent. The repertoire includes about 6,500 clones, approximately 92% of them detected once, and roughly 1.8% sits in the top ten. Sample: blood, taken from a patient who underwent chemoradiotherapy. These receptors all come from a human donor with HPV-associated anogenital cancer.

The chain joins TRBV28 to TRBJ1-1; no reliable D call. The V end was cut by 2 bases, the J end by 4 bases, with 11 bases between. CDR1 is MDHEN, CDR2 SYDVKM, per germline. This CDR3 is built from 14 residues. DNA of the CDR3: TGTGCCAGCAGTTTAAGGGATTGGGGCACTGAAGCTTTCTTT. Translated: CASSLRDWGTEAFF.

This sequence joins TRBV15 and TRBJ2-3, with 8 bases identical to TRBD1. The CDR3 spans 13 residues. J was trimmed by 5 bases and V by 3 bases; bases with no gene match: 1. Germline lookup yields CDR1 LNHNV and CDR2 YYDKDF (reference sequence). Here the CDR3 reads CATSRDRVDTQYF. CDR3 bases: TGTGCCACCAGCAGGGACAGGGTAGATACGCAGTATTTT.

The CDR3 protein is CASSPPGGETQYF. The CDR3 DNA is TGTGCCAGCAGCCCCCCCGGCGGGGAGACCCAGTACTTC. The V and J genes are TRBV7-2 and TRBJ2-5; D is possibly TRBD2 (5 bases). Per the germline V gene, CDR1 is SGHTA and CDR2 is FQGNSA. Trimming took off 5 bases at V and 5 bases at J, with 12 bases between the two ends. The CDR3 spans 13 residues.

This chain joins TRBV5-1 and TRBJ1-6; 7 bases are a match to TRBD1. The V gene end was trimmed by 2 bases and the J gene end by 2 bases; junction bases not matched to a gene: 7. The germline V gene encodes CDR1 SGHRS and CDR2 YFSETQ. There are 17 residues in the CDR3. Here the CDR3 reads CASSLDQGVTYNSPLHF. CDR3 coding DNA: TGCGCCAGCAGCTTAGACCAGGGGGTAACCTATAATTCACCCCTCCACTTT.

This clone has only a few counts. The chain has TRBV13 and TRBJ1-1; 10 bases match TRBD1. Trimming cost V 6 bases and J 1 base; bases outside gene matches: 2. Germline CDR1 reads PRHDT; CDR2 reads FYEKMQ (reference sequence). This CDR3 region has 14 residues. CDR3 bases: TGTGCCAGCAGGACAGGGGGCGCGAACACTGAAGCTTTCTTT. Translating gives CASRTGGANTEAFF. Full variable domain (remainder filled in from reference TRBV13 and TRBJ1-1): AAGVIQSPRHLIKEKRETATLKCYPIPRHDTVYWYQQGPGQDPQFLISFYEKMQSDKGSIPDRFSAQQFSDYHSELNMSSLELGDSALYFCASRTGGANTEAFFGQGTRLTVV.

The chain has TRBV4-3 and TRBJ1-4, with 8 positions matching TRBD1. Germline V lookup: CDR1 LGHNA, CDR2 YSLEER. CDR3 length: 16 residues. Trimming removed 3 bases from V and 7 bases from J; junction bases left unmatched: 10. CDR3: CASSHLTGVSVEKLFF. CDR3 nucleotide sequence: TGCGCCAGCAGCCACCTGACAGGGGTTTCTGTTGAAAAACTGTTTTTT.

This clone is a singleton in its sample. The chain recombines TRBV29-1 with TRBJ1-2; 10 bases align to TRBD1. The CDR3 contains 14 residues. Germline values: CDR1 SQVTM, CDR2 ANQGSEA. The trim removed 1 base at V and 5 bases at J, leaving 4 bases unmatched. CDR3 loop: CSVEGGQGTYGYTF. CDR3 nucleotide sequence: TGCAGCGTTGAAGGGGGACAGGGGACATATGGCTACACCTTC.

V usage is TRBV25-1 and J usage is TRBJ2-7; a weak D match, TRBD1 (7 bases). V lost 11 bases and J 5 bases, leaving 16 bases between the germline ends. Germline values: CDR1 MGHDK, CDR2 SYGVNS. CDR3 size: 12 residues. This CDR3 is CASQGGPNEQYF. As DNA, the CDR3 is TGTGCCTCCCAGGGGGGTCCAAACGAGCAGTACTTC.

Written as DNA, the CDR3 is TGTGCCAGCAGTTTTATTGTAGGGGTAGCGACGGAGACCCAGTACTTC. Amino acid sequence: CASSFIVGVATETQYF. This chain links TRBV7-2 with TRBJ2-5, with D perhaps assigned TRBD1 or TRBD2 (5 bases each). The V end lost 6 bases, the J end lost 5 bases, and 22 bases lay between the germline ends. Per germline, CDR1 SGHTA and CDR2 FQGNSA. This CDR3 spans 16 amino acids.

The chain carries TRBV7-9 and TRBJ2-3, with D uncertain. Germline values: CDR1 SEHNR, CDR2 FQNEAQ (reference sequence). Trimming left V 5 bases short and J 2 bases short, with 14 bases between. The CDR3 totals 15 residues. CDR3 sequence: CASSPLGGSTDTQYF. In nucleotides, the CDR3 is TGTGCCAGCAGCCCCCTAGGTGGCTCCACAGATACGCAGTATTTT.

The V gene is TRBV7-3, the J gene TRBJ2-6; 8 positions match TRBD1. From germline, CDR1 is SGHTA and CDR2 FQGTGA. This CDR3 comprises 15 residues. V was clipped by 5 bases and J by 4 bases; unmatched bases: 4. In nucleotides, the CDR3 is TGTGCCAGCAGCCAGGGGGCGCCAGGGGCCAACGTCCTGACTTTC. The encoded protein is CASSQGAPGANVLTF.

The CDR3 loop is CASSRGRGTEAFF. The DNA for the CDR3 is TGTGCCAGCAGCCGTGGACGGGGAACTGAAGCTTTCTTT. The chain uses TRBV13 and TRBJ1-1; no firm D call. Looked up from germline, CDR1 is PRHDT and CDR2 is FYEKMQ (reference sequence). V lost 5 bases and J 5 bases, leaving 12 bases between the germline ends. This CDR3 contains 13 residues.

The chain couples TRBV28 to TRBJ1-3, with no clear D. Trimming took off 1 base at V and 0 bases at J, with 16 bases between the two ends. This CDR3 has 18 residues. Per germline, CDR1 MDHEN and CDR2 SYDVKM. The CDR3 here is CASSLLGHDGSSGNTIYF. In nucleotides, the CDR3 is TGTGCCAGCAGTTTATTGGGCCACGACGGCAGCTCTGGAAACACCATATATTTT.

The V gene is TRBV6-5, the J gene TRBJ2-7; a weak D match, TRBD2 (5 bases). This CDR3 comprises 14 residues. The V end was cut by 2 bases, the J end by 7 bases, with 15 bases between. CDR1 MNHEY and CDR2 SVGAGI come from the germline V gene. CDR3 coding DNA: TGTGCCAGCAGTTACGAGGGTTGGGCTAGTGAGCAGTACTTC. Protein sequence: CASSYEGWASEQYF.

The J gene is TRBJ2-7, the V gene TRBV7-2, with 9 bases that match TRBD2. The CDR3 consists of 15 residues. J gave up 0 bases and V 3 bases, and 3 bases lay outside the gene matches. CDR1 SGHTA and CDR2 FQGNSA come from the germline V gene. The CDR3 bases are TGTGCCAGCAGCTTGGCGGGAGGGAGCTCCTACGAGCAGTACTTC. Protein product: CASSLAGGSSYEQYF.

V usage is TRBV6-4 and J usage is TRBJ2-2, with 10 bases that match TRBD2. Looked up from germline, CDR1 is MRHNA and CDR2 is SNTAGT. V was clipped by 10 bases and J by 5 bases; unmatched bases: 19. CDR3 length: 18 amino acids. The CDR3 region has the DNA TGTGCCATCCCAGACCCCTCTAGCGGGGGTGTGGGGACCGGGGAGCTGTTTTTT. Translating it yields CAIPDPSSGGVGTGELFF.

The rearrangement uses TRBV11-3 and TRBJ2-3; 10 positions agree with TRBD1. V gave up 5 bases and J gave up 4 bases; unmatched junction bases: 9. The CDR3 loop spans 16 amino acids. The germline gives CDR1 SGHNT, CDR2 YENEEA. Here the CDR3 reads CASSDGQGVKADTQYF. The CDR3 DNA follows: TGTGCCAGCAGCGACGGACAGGGGGTCAAGGCAGATACGCAGTATTTT.

V and J are TRBV9 and TRBJ2-3; TRBD2 matches at 8 bases. This CDR3 has 16 residues. Per germline, CDR1 SGDLS and CDR2 YYNGEE. The ends lost 0 bases at V and 2 bases at J; junction bases unmatched: 5. The CDR3 region is CASSVVGSGNTDTQYF. The DNA of the CDR3 is TGTGCCAGCAGCGTAGTGGGTAGCGGGAACACAGATACGCAGTATTTT.

The chain is built from TRBV2 and TRBJ2-5; D possibly uses TRBD1 or TRBD2 (6 bases each). The CDR3 consists of 13 residues. V lost 6 bases and J 3 bases, leaving 11 bases between the germline ends. Germline V gene lookup returns CDR1 SNHLY and CDR2 FYNNEI. The CDR3 here is CASRERGEETQYF. DNA for the CDR3: TGTGCCAGCAGAGAGAGGGGGGAAGAGACCCAGTACTTC.

This sequence joins TRBV5-4 and TRBJ2-7, with 7 bases fitting TRBD2. CDR1 SGHNT and CDR2 YYREEE come from the germline V gene (reference sequence). This CDR3 has 12 residues. With V trimmed by 1 base and J by 5 bases, 0 bases remained unmatched. CDR3 loop: CASSLRGDEQYF. CDR3 in DNA: TGTGCCAGCAGCTTGCGGGGGGACGAGCAGTACTTC.

J is TRBJ1-5 and V is TRBV11-3; D is unresolved. Germline loops: CDR1 SGHNT, CDR2 YENEEA. With 2 bases removed from V and 2 bases from J, the gap between germline ends came to 13 bases. The CDR3 sequence is 16 residues long. CDR3 DNA: TGTGCCAGCAGCTTATGGCCCCTCGTCGGCAATCAGCCCCAGCATTTT. Translation gives CASSLWPLVGNQPQHF.

The chain couples TRBV6-5 to TRBJ2-3, with 10 bases identical to TRBD2. Germline CDR1 reads MNHEY; CDR2 reads SVGAGI. V gave up 4 bases and J gave up 5 bases; unmatched junction bases: 6. CDR3 size: 15 residues. DNA for the CDR3: TGTGCCAGCAGTTTCTCTAGCGGGAGCGGAGATACGCAGTATTTT. Its protein product is CASSFSSGSGDTQYF.

This chain uses TRBV6-5 with TRBJ2-1; D is perhaps TRBD1 (5 bases). V was pared by 3 bases and J by 7 bases, with 13 bases between. Germline V gene lookup returns CDR1 MNHEY and CDR2 SVGAGI. This CDR3 has 14 amino acids. CDR3 DNA: TGTGCCAGCAGTTATGGGGCAGGGAAGAATGAGCAGTTCTTC. Protein sequence: CASSYGAGKNEQFF.